This TCR beta chain is from a study of blood T cell repertoires in COVID-19. Study summary: Acute-phase and convalescent COVID-19 samples originated in the United States, Italy and Spain.

Original data processing: The authors estimated nucleated cell counts from reference gene primer amplification. Using immunoSEQ multiplex PCR, the repertoire was profiled, and TCRdb retains in-frame clones only, with some absent. That table furnishes V, J and clone size, whereas the DNA furnished D and trimming. The sample consists of 85,000 to 130,000 clones, about three quarters of them appearing once. This CDR3 is built from 17 residues. The V segment lost 5 bases and the J segment 5 bases; nucleotides outside the gene matches: 10. Germline-derived CDR1 and CDR2 are MNHEY and SMNVEV (reference sequence).

This TCR was sampled from a man aged 80 or over with COVID-19, enrolled during active disease. The V and J genes are TRBV27 and TRBJ2-3, with 13 bases that match TRBD2. The sample comprised peripheral blood. CDR3 protein: CASSPSRTSGSLDTQYF. The CDR3 coding sequence is TGTGCCAGCAGTCCCTCCCGGACTAGCGGGAGTTTAGATACGCAGTATTTT.